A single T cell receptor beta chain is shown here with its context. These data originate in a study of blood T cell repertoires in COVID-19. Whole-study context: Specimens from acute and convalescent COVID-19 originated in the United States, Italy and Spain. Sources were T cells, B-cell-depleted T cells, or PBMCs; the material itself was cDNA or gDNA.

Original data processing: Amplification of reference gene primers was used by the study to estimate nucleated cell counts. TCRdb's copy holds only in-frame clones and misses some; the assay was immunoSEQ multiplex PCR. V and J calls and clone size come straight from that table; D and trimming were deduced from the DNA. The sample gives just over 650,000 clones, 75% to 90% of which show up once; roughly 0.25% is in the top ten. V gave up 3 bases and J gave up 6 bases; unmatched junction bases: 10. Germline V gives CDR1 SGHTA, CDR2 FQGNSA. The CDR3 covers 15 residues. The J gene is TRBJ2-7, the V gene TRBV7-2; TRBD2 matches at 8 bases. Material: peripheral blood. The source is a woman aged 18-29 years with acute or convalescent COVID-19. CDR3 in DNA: TGTGCCAGCAGCTTCGCCGGGACTAGTTCCGGCGAGCAGTACTTC. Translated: CASSFAGTSSGEQYF.